The present entry profiles one TCR beta chain with its context. Repertoires were generated with immunoSEQ multiplex PCR, while TCRdb's copy carries only in-frame clones and drops some. The sample consists of about 4,800 clones, about four fifths of them appearing once. The source of the sample is a study of coeliac disease. CDR1 is MNHEY, CDR2 SVGAGI, per germline. V was shortened by 8 bases and J by 4 bases, with 14 bases between the two germline ends. The CDR3 runs 14 residues. Sequenced material: lamina propria lymphocytes from the gut. This clonotype originated in a woman in her late teens or twenties with active celiac disease. This chain links TRBV6-5 with TRBJ2-2; TRBD1 is a possible D gene (6 bases). This CDR3 is CASYQGRSTGELFF. The CDR3 DNA reads as TGTGCCAGCTACCAGGGGCGAAGCACCGGGGAGCTGTTTTTT.